The T cell receptor beta chain under discussion was sequenced for a study of T cell responses to AZD1222 COVID-19 vaccine. The CDR3 runs 15 residues. The repertoire was sequenced with immunoSEQ multiplex PCR; TCRdb's copy has only in-frame clones and lacks some. The table lists 100,000 to 130,000 clones, approximately 90% of them singletons, with around 20% in the top ten. This TCR was recovered from an adult in good health. The V call is TRBV21-1, the J call TRBJ2-7; TRBD2, as called in the table, went unchecked against the DNA. TRBV21-1 is a listed pseudogene. The source material was peripheral blood, sampled on day 0 of AZD1222 vaccination. The CDR3 nucleotides read TGTGCCAGCAGCAAAGGACTCCTAATACACTACGAGCAGTACTTC. Translating it yields CASSKGLLIHYEQYF.